Listed here are 19 T cell receptor beta chains from one sample, sequenced in a study of radiotherapy plus CTLA-4 blockade in lung cancer. This table comes from immunoSEQ multiplex PCR, and its TCRdb copy is limited to in-frame clones, with some not included. The table lists around 24,000 clones, roughly 73% of them singletons. The material was peripheral blood, obtained from a patient treated with radiotherapy plus ipilimumab. The receptors originated from a human donor with non-small cell lung cancer who had stable disease on radiotherapy plus ipilimumab.

This clone was recorded a few times. The chain has TRBV19 and TRBJ1-3; D remains unclear. Germline V lookup: CDR1 LNHDA, CDR2 SQIVND (reference sequence). The length of the CDR3 is 15 residues. V was clipped by 3 bases and J by 0 bases, with 9 bases between them. CDR3 amino acids: CASSIIRISGNTIYF. The CDR3 bases are TGTGCCAGTAGTATTATCCGGATCTCTGGAAACACCATATATTTT.

The chain employs TRBV19 and TRBJ2-5; 12 bases agree with TRBD2. CDR3 length: 15 amino acids. The J segment lost 5 bases and the V segment lost 5 bases, leaving 6 bases of the junction unmatched. Germline V gene data show CDR1 as LNHDA and CDR2 as SQIVND (reference sequence). CDR3 residues: CASSRTSGRLETQYF. The CDR3, as DNA: TGTGCCAGTAGTCGAACTAGCGGGAGGTTGGAGACCCAGTACTTC.

The rearrangement links TRBV6-1 to TRBJ2-7; 12 bases line up with TRBD2. The CDR3 runs 15 residues. With V trimmed by 5 bases and J by 4 bases, 6 bases remained unmatched. Germline V gene sequence: CDR1 MNHNS, CDR2 SASEGT. CDR3 region: CASSLQTSGRYEQYF. In DNA, the CDR3 is TGTGCCAGCAGTTTGCAGACTAGCGGGAGATACGAGCAGTACTTC.

The V gene is TRBV5-6, the J gene TRBJ2-2; D unclear. Per the germline V gene, CDR1 is SGHDT and CDR2 is YYEEEE. The V end was cut by 5 bases, the J end by 6 bases, with 8 bases between. This CDR3 region has 12 residues. Written as DNA, the CDR3 is TGTGCCAGCAGTTGGAGTTCCGGGGAGCTGTTTTTT. Residues: CASSWSSGELFF.

The V gene is TRBV19, the J gene TRBJ2-5, with TRBD2 as a possible D gene (5 bases). The CDR3 length is 13 residues. V lost 2 bases, J lost 4 bases, and 8 bases lay in between. The germline V gene encodes CDR1 LNHDA and CDR2 SQIVND (reference sequence). The CDR3: CASSIYRGETQYF. CDR3 in DNA: TGTGCCAGTAGTATATACCGGGGAGAGACCCAGTACTTC. The variable domain in full, with the rest retrieved from reference TRBV19 and TRBJ2-5, is DGGITQSPKYLFRKEGQNVTLSCEQNLNHDAMYWYRQDPGQGLRLIYYSQIVNDFQKGDIAEGYSVSREKKESFPLTVTSAQKNPTAFYLCASSIYRGETQYFGPGTRLLVL.

J is TRBJ2-2 and V is TRBV11-2; D is possibly TRBD1 or TRBD2 (7 bases each). The V gene's germline CDR1 is SGHAT and CDR2 FQNNGV. The CDR3 extends over 17 amino acids. Trimming took off 0 bases at V and 5 bases at J, with 16 bases between the two ends. The CDR3 sequence: CASSLDRGGGWTGELFF. The CDR3 DNA reads as TGTGCCAGCAGCTTAGATCGGGGAGGGGGCTGGACCGGGGAGCTGTTTTTT.

The J gene is TRBJ2-6, the V gene TRBV5-1, with D tentatively TRBD2 (5 bases). V was pared by 1 base and J by 1 base, with 9 bases between. CDR3 length: 16 amino acids. Germline CDR1 reads SGHRS; CDR2 reads YFSETQ. The CDR3 coding sequence is TGCGCCAGCAGCTTGACGAGGGTTTCTGGGGCCAACGTCCTGACTTTC. It specifies CASSLTRVSGANVLTF.

This chain links TRBV11-2 with TRBJ2-1; 11 bases map to TRBD2. With 1 base clipped from V and 7 bases from J, the junction kept 15 bases outside the gene matches. This CDR3 comprises 19 residues. Germline V gene data show CDR1 as SGHAT and CDR2 as FQNNGV. CDR3 coding DNA: TGTGCCAGCAGCTTAGTAGTAGCGGGAGGGCCGATTATGTGGAATGAGCAGTTCTTC. Translation: CASSLVVAGGPIMWNEQFF.

This clone was detected only a few times. CDR3 coding DNA: TGTGCCAGCAGCTTGAGGGAGGAGAGCAATCAGCCCCAGCATTTT. Encoded protein: CASSLREESNQPQHF. The chain has TRBV5-4 and TRBJ1-5; D not certain. Germline V gene data show CDR1 as SGHNT and CDR2 as YYREEE (reference sequence). This CDR3 has 15 amino acids. V lost 1 base and J 1 base, leaving 9 bases between the germline ends. Looking up the rest from reference TRBV5-4 and TRBJ1-5 gives the full variable domain: ETGVTQSPTHLIKTRGQQVTLRCSSQSGHNTVSWYQQALGQGPQFIFQYYREEENGRGNFPPRFSGLQFPNYSSELNVNALELDDSALYLCASSLREESNQPQHFGDGTRLSIL.

This clone was recorded only once. The gene calls are TRBV5-1 and TRBJ2-5; TRBD2 matches 7 bases. Losses at the gene ends were 5 bases for V and 1 base for J; bases not matched to a gene: 5. CDR1 is SGHRS and CDR2 is YFSETQ in the germline V gene. CDR3 length: 14 residues. The CDR3 DNA reads TGCGCCAGCAGTCAGACTAGCTTCCAAGAGACCCAGTACTTC. Translation: CASSQTSFQETQYF.

The chain recombines TRBV7-9 with TRBJ2-5; 7 positions match TRBD1. This CDR3 spans 13 amino acids. Germline V gene sequence: CDR1 SEHNR, CDR2 FQNEAQ (reference sequence). V shed 4 bases and J 7 bases; nucleotides not matched to a gene: 6. CDR3 loop: CASSYDRALTQYF. The CDR3 DNA reads as TGTGCCAGCAGCTACGACAGGGCCCTGACCCAGTACTTC.

Of note for this clone: Other DNA sequences in the same sample also yield this CDR3. V and J are TRBV6-5 and TRBJ2-3; TRBD2 matches 11 bases. The CDR3 length is 14 residues. V lost 6 bases and J lost 5; bases outside the gene matches: 4. The germline V gene has CDR1 MNHEY and CDR2 SVGAGI. CDR3 amino acids: CASSRGLAGDTQYF. The CDR3 DNA reads as TGTGCCAGCAGCCGAGGACTAGCGGGAGATACGCAGTATTTT.

V usage is TRBV5-6 and J usage is TRBJ2-1, with 7 positions matching TRBD2. CDR1 is SGHDT, CDR2 YYEEEE, per germline. J was trimmed by 10 bases and V by 3 bases; bases with no gene match: 10. The CDR3 is 14 residues long. The CDR3 DNA is TGTGCCAGCAGCTCCTGGGTGCGGGAGCGCGAGCAGTTCTTC. It specifies CASSSWVREREQFF.

This clone was counted between two and nine times. The CDR3 DNA sequence: TGTGCCACCAGCAGAGGGACTAGCGGGAGCCAAGAGACCCAGTACTTC. Translated: CATSRGTSGSQETQYF. The chain uses TRBV15 and TRBJ2-5, with 13 bases matching TRBD2. The CDR3 runs to 16 residues. Germline CDR1 is LNHNV and CDR2 is YYDKDF (reference sequence). The V and J ends lost 1 base and 1 base, in that order; junction bases with no gene match: 0.

This clone has more than one count but fewer than ten. The V call is TRBV14, the J call TRBJ2-7; possible D gene TRBD2, 6 bases. The germline CDR1 and CDR2 sequences are SGHDN and FVKESK. This CDR3 region has 12 residues. Trimming stripped 4 bases from V and 6 bases from J, with 10 bases between. DNA for the CDR3: TGTGCCAGCAGCCTAACCGGGGGCGAGCAGTACTTC. Protein: CASSLTGGEQYF.

The chain carries TRBV30 and TRBJ2-3; a weak D match, TRBD2 (7 bases). Trimming stripped 4 bases from V and 3 bases from J, with 17 bases between. Germline V lookup: CDR1 GTSNPN, CDR2 SVGIG (reference sequence). This CDR3 has 15 residues. CDR3 loop: CAWKEGGRATDTQYF. CDR3 coding DNA: TGTGCCTGGAAGGAGGGGGGGAGGGCGACAGATACGCAGTATTTT.

This chain connects TRBV19 to TRBJ2-7; D is perhaps TRBD1 or TRBD2 (5 bases each). This CDR3 has 15 amino acids. Trimming stripped 5 bases from V and 2 bases from J, with 16 bases between. CDR1 and CDR2 (germline): LNHDA, SQIVND (reference sequence). The CDR3 sequence is CASSSAWGTTYEQYF. DNA of the CDR3: TGTGCCAGTAGTTCGGCCTGGGGGACGACCTACGAGCAGTACTTC.

This clone was observed a handful of times. The V gene is TRBV5-1, the J gene TRBJ1-1; D not certain. CDR1 and CDR2 from the germline V gene are SGHRS and YFSETQ. This CDR3 has 13 amino acids. Between the trimmed V and J ends, which lost 5 bases and 0 bases, there was a span of 8 bases. CDR3 coding DNA: TGCGCCAGCAGTCCCACCTTGAACACTGAAGCTTTCTTT. Amino acids: CASSPTLNTEAFF.

The chain couples TRBV11-3 to TRBJ2-1, with D tentatively TRBD1 or TRBD2 (6 bases each). The V and J ends lost 2 bases and 7 bases respectively, with 18 bases between them. The CDR3 consists of 16 residues. The germline V gene has CDR1 SGHNT and CDR2 YENEEA. CDR3 DNA sequence: TGTGCCAGCAGCTTATCCGGGGGCGGCGGGGTTAATGAGCAGTTCTTC. Translated, it gives CASSLSGGGGVNEQFF. Variable domain in full (rest from reference TRBV11-3 and TRBJ2-1): EAGVVQSPRYKIIEKKQPVAFWCNPISGHNTLYWYLQNLGQGPELLIRYENEEAVDDSQLPKDRFSAERLKGVDSTLKIQPAELGDSAVYLCASSLSGGGGVNEQFFGPGTRLTVL.